Sequencing of this T cell receptor (beta chain) was carried out in a study of response to subunit inactivated influenza vaccine. MiXCR was run by TCRdb on the RT-PCR reads, yielding one entry per CDR3 protein. The profile shows some 550,000 distinct CDR3 sequences, around 21% of them singletons. V dropped 2 bases and J dropped 4 bases, with 14 bases sitting between them. Germline V gene data show CDR1 as SEHNR and CDR2 as FQNEAQ (reference sequence). The CDR3 sequence is 15 residues long. The same data also contributed to another study, on T cells expressing NK-cell markers. That paper adds: The TCR beta cDNA came from 5'RACE template switching with UMIs. Researchers got TCR beta repertoires out of sorted CD3+CD56+NKG2C+, CD3+CD56+NKG2C- and CD3+CD56-NKG2C+ T cells. HCMV serostatus: most of the eight sequenced donors positive, one negative.

The sequencing used CD4+ T cells sorted from PBMCs, collected about 12 days after vaccination. This clonotype originated in a man aged 45 to 65 who received an inactivated influenza vaccine. The gene calls are TRBV7-9 and TRBJ2-5; D possibly corresponds to TRBD2 (6 bases). The CDR3 spells CASSLNTGLSETQYF. Written as DNA, the CDR3 is TGTGCCAGCAGCTTAAACACGGGACTCTCAGAGACCCAGTACTTC.